Following are 8 T cell receptor beta chains from one sample sequenced in a study of T cells after yellow fever vaccination. TCRdb reprocessed the 5' RACE reads with MiXCR, giving one entry per CDR3 protein. The data show approximately 300,000 distinct CDR3 sequences, 13% seen once. Sample: CD4+ T cells sorted from PBMCs, taken 45 days after the yellow fever booster vaccination. All receptors derive from a man aged 30-40 years who received the YFV17D yellow fever vaccine.

The chain uses TRBV5-4 and TRBJ2-1, with D perhaps TRBD1 or TRBD2 (5 bases each). CDR3 length: 17 amino acids. Trimming pared 0 bases from V and 5 bases from J, leaving 18 bases between. CDR1 SGHNT and CDR2 YYREEE come from the germline V gene (reference sequence). Here the CDR3 reads CASSLAPGAQINNEQFF. CDR3 coding DNA: TGTGCCAGCAGCTTGGCCCCCGGGGCCCAAATTAACAATGAGCAGTTCTTC.

This clonotype was counted only a few times. The gene calls are TRBV10-3 and TRBJ2-5; 7 positions agree with TRBD1. The CDR3 covers 13 residues. Germline CDR1 reads ENHRY; CDR2 reads SYGVKD. V lost 3 bases and J lost 2; bases outside the gene matches: 0. CDR3 residues: CAISDRGQETQYF. The DNA of the CDR3 is TGTGCCATCAGTGACAGGGGGCAAGAGACCCAGTACTTC.

This clonotype was observed a handful of times. The rearrangement links TRBV12-3 or TRBV12-4 to TRBJ2-5; TRBD2 matches 7 bases. This CDR3 is 14 amino acids long. V shed 1 base, J shed 5 bases, and the junction held 4 bases outside the gene matches. DNA of the CDR3: TGTGCCAGCAGTTTAGATATGGGAGGGGAGACCCAGTACTTC. It encodes CASSLDMGGETQYF.

The chain has TRBV6-5 and TRBJ2-7, with 8 bases lining up with TRBD2. There are 11 residues in the CDR3. CDR1 is MNHEY, CDR2 SVGAGI, per germline. V lost 10 bases to trimming and J lost 4 bases; unmatched junction nucleotides: 3. The CDR3 sequence: CATTSGYEQYF. CDR3 coding DNA: TGTGCCACAACTAGCGGTTACGAGCAGTACTTC.

The gene calls are TRBV3-1 and TRBJ2-7, with D possibly being TRBD2 (6 bases). Looked up from germline, CDR1 is LGHDT and CDR2 is YNNKEL (reference sequence). Trimming took 4 bases from V and 5 from J, leaving 9 bases between them. This CDR3 has 12 residues. The CDR3 here is CASSPTRNEQYF. CDR3 DNA: TGTGCCAGCAGCCCGACTAGGAACGAGCAGTACTTC.

This clonotype came up a few times. V is TRBV7-2 and J is TRBJ2-3, with TRBD1 matching 11 bases. Germline V gene data show CDR1 as SGHTA and CDR2 as FQGNSA. The CDR3 loop spans 16 amino acids. V was clipped by 3 bases and J by 4 bases; unmatched bases: 6. The CDR3 DNA reads as TGTGCCAGCAGCTTCTCCGGGACAGGGGGGGCAGATACGCAGTATTTT. Translated: CASSFSGTGGADTQYF.

This clonotype was seen only a few times. The chain uses TRBV5-1 and TRBJ2-5; D possibly corresponds to TRBD2 (5 bases). CDR1 is SGHRS and CDR2 is YFSETQ in the germline V gene. The CDR3 length is 15 residues. Trimming pared 0 bases from V and 4 bases from J, leaving 13 bases between. CDR3 DNA: TGCGCCAGCAGCTTGGGCGTAGGGAGTCGAGAGACCCAGTACTTC. Translated, it gives CASSLGVGSRETQYF.

In its sample, this clonotype was seen a few times. V gene TRBV29-1 combines with J gene TRBJ2-5, with D possibly matching TRBD2 (5 bases). The CDR3 is made up of 12 amino acids. CDR1 and CDR2 from the germline V gene are SQVTM and ANQGSEA. Trimming stripped 7 bases from V and 5 bases from J, with 14 bases between. The CDR3 coding sequence is TGCAGCGCCGGGCCTTCGGGGGAGACCCAGTACTTC. As protein: CSAGPSGETQYF.